This T cell receptor (beta chain) was identified during a study of cytomegalovirus exposure and HLA in healthy donors. As for the donors, each was a healthy bone marrow donor. As concerns this clone: Its antigen is unknown.

Study findings and constraints: Reportedly, cytomegalovirus status was diagnosed with high sensitivity and specificity. Later genetic work tied a missense DCLRE1C variant to beta-chain V and J trimming. In a later analysis, an Asian-associated ancestry cluster reportedly showed fewer N-insertions than the roughly 730-donor mean.

The CDR3 runs 15 residues. Per the germline V gene, CDR1 is SGDLS and CDR2 is YYNGEE. V dropped 6 bases and J dropped 5; count of bases not matched to a gene: 8. Primers for the PCR totalled 60 Vbeta and 13 Jbeta. The data were produced by immunoSEQ multiplex PCR, yet TCRdb's version contains in-frame clones alone and is incomplete. The sample consists of about 180,000 clones, 79% of them appearing once. The sample consisted of PBMCs. The sequence derives from a woman aged 40 to 55 in good health and CMV-seronegative. The chain carries TRBV9 and TRBJ2-5; TRBD1 matches at 12 bases. The CDR3 loop is CASTTGTGGRETQYF. The CDR3 DNA is TGTGCCAGCACCACCGGGACAGGGGGCCGTGAGACCCAGTACTTC.